This T cell receptor beta chain was found in a study of radiotherapy plus CTLA-4 blockade in lung cancer. Across the whole study: Patients showed objective responses in under 20% of cases, and disease control was achieved by approximately 30%.

The V gene end was trimmed by 3 bases and the J gene end by 5 bases; junction bases not matched to a gene: 16. Germline CDR1 SGHDT, CDR2 YYEEEE. The CDR3 is made up of 18 amino acids. The assay was immunoSEQ multiplex PCR, and TCRdb's table has in-frame clones only and misses some. The data contain 40,000 to 55,000 clones, 70% to 80% of them seen just once; the ten biggest clones take up less than 3%. General study results and limits: In blood, tumor-derived TCR clones expanded after radiotherapy plus ipilimumab.

Focal radiation plus CTLA-4 blockade with ipilimumab was administered to patients who had chemo-refractory metastatic non-small-cell lung cancer. As to this clone: The antigen remains unidentified.

The TCR sequence derives from a human donor with non-small cell lung cancer whose response to radiotherapy plus ipilimumab could not be evaluated. Sequenced here: peripheral blood, sampled from a patient treated with radiotherapy plus ipilimumab. The chain uses TRBV5-6 and TRBJ2-7, with TRBD2 matching over 11 bases. The CDR3 here is CASSSTGTSGFVGDEQYF. The CDR3 DNA follows: TGTGCCAGCAGCTCAACCGGGACTAGCGGCTTCGTGGGCGACGAGCAGTACTTC.